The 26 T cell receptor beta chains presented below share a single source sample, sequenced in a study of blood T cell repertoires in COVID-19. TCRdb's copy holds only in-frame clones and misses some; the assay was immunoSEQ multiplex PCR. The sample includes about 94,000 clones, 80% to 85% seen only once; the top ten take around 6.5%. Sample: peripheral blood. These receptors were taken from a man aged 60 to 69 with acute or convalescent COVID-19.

This chain's CDR3 is CASSLVLNYEQYF. CDR3 sequence (DNA): TGCGCCAGCAGCTTGGTCCTAAACTACGAGCAGTACTTC. The rearrangement links TRBV5-1 to TRBJ2-7; D is undetermined. The CDR3 extends over 13 amino acids. Per the germline V gene, CDR1 is SGHRS and CDR2 is YFSETQ. With 0 bases removed from V and 3 bases from J, the gap between germline ends came to 7 bases.

Here the CDR3 reads CAWSYDYGYTF. DNA for the CDR3: TGTGCCTGGAGCTACGACTATGGCTACACCTTC. The chain has TRBV30 and TRBJ1-2; no clear D. CDR3 size: 11 residues. Germline V gene sequence: CDR1 GTSNPN, CDR2 SVGIG (reference sequence). V gave up 3 bases and J gave up 3 bases, with 5 bases separating them.

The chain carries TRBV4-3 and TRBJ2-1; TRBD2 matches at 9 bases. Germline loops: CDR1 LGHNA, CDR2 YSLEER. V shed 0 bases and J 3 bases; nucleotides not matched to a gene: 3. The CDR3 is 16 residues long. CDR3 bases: TGCGCCAGCAGCCAAGATCCTAGCGGGGACTACAATGAGCAGTTCTTC. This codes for CASSQDPSGDYNEQFF.

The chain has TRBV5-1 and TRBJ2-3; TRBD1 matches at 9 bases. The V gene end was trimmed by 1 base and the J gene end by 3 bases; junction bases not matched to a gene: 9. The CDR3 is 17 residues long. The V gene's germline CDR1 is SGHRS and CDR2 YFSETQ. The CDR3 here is CASSLYRGQSKTDTQYF. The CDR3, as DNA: TGCGCCAGCAGCTTGTACAGGGGGCAATCCAAAACAGATACGCAGTATTTT.

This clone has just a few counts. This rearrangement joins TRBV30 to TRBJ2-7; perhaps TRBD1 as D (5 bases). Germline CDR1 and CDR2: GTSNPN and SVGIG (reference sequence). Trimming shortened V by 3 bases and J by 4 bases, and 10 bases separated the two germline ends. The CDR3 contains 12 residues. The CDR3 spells CAWSRKGYEQYF. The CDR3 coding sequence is TGTGCCTGGAGCAGAAAGGGGTACGAGCAGTACTTC.

The CDR3 spells CAISDPGQGQETQYF. CDR3 sequence (DNA): TGTGCCATCAGTGATCCGGGACAGGGGCAAGAGACCCAGTACTTC. The chain recombines TRBV10-3 with TRBJ2-5, with 10 positions matching TRBD1. J was trimmed by 2 bases and V by 3 bases; bases with no gene match: 3. The germline V gene encodes CDR1 ENHRY and CDR2 SYGVKD. The CDR3 length is 15 residues.

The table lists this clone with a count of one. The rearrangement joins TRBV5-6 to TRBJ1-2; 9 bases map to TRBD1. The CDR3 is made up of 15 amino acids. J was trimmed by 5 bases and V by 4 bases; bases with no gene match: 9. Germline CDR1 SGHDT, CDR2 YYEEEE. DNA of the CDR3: TGTGCCAGCAGCCTCTGGACAGGGGAGAGGTATGGCTACACCTTC. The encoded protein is CASSLWTGERYGYTF.

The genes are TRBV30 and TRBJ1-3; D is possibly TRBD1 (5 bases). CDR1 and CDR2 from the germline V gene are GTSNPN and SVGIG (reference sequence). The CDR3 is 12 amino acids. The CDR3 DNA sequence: TGTGGGATTGGGGCGACTGGAAACACCATATATTTT. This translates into CGIGATGNTIYF.

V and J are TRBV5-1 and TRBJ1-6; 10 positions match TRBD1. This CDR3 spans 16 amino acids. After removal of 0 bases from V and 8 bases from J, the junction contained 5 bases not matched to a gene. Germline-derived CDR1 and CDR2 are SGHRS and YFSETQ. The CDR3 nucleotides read TGCGCCAGCAGCTTGGGTTCCGGGACAGGGGATTCACCCCTCCACTTT. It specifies CASSLGSGTGDSPLHF.

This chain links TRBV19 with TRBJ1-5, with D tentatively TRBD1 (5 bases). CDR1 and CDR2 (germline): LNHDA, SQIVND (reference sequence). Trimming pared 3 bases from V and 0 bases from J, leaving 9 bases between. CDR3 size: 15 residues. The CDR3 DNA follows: TGTGCCAGTAGTATCAGGGCAGCTAGCAATCAGCCCCAGCATTTT. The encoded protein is CASSIRAASNQPQHF.

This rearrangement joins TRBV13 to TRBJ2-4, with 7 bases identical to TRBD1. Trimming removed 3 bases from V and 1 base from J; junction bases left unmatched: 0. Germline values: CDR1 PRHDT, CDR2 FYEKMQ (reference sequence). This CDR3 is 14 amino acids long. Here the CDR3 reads CASSFRGAKNIQYF. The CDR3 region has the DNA TGTGCCAGCAGCTTCAGGGGGGCCAAAAACATTCAGTACTTC. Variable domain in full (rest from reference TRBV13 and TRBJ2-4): AAGVIQSPRHLIKEKRETATLKCYPIPRHDTVYWYQQGPGQDPQFLISFYEKMQSDKGSIPDRFSAQQFSDYHSELNMSSLELGDSALYFCASSFRGAKNIQYFGAGTRLSVL.

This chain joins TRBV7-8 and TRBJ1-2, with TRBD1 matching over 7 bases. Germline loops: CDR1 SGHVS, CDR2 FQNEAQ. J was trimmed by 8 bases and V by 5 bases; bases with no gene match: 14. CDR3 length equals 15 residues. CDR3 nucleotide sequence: TGTGCCAGCAGCGATCGACAGGGCCGAGTAGGAGGCTACACCTTC. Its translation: CASSDRQGRVGGYTF.

As DNA, the CDR3 is TGTGCCTGGAGTCCGGGGGGGAACACCGGGGAGCTGTTTTTT. Its translation: CAWSPGGNTGELFF. The chain joins TRBV30 to TRBJ2-2; 7 positions match TRBD2. The CDR3 runs to 14 residues. Germline V lookup: CDR1 GTSNPN, CDR2 SVGIG (reference sequence). V shed 2 bases, J shed 1 base, and the junction held 1 base outside the gene matches.

This chain's CDR3 is CASSYARTRSTDTQYF. The CDR3 region has the DNA TGTGCCAGCAGTTACGCTCGGACTAGGAGCACAGATACGCAGTATTTT. The rearrangement uses TRBV6-5 and TRBJ2-3; 7 bases are shared with TRBD2. Trimming at V came to 2 bases and at J to 0 bases, leaving 5 bases not matched to a gene. Germline CDR1 and CDR2: MNHEY and SVGAGI. The CDR3 is 16 amino acids.

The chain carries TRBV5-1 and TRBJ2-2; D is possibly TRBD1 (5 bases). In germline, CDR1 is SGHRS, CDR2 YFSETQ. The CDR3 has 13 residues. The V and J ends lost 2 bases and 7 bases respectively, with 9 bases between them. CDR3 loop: CASSLRGHGELFF. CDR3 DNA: TGCGCCAGCAGCTTAAGGGGTCACGGGGAGCTGTTTTTT. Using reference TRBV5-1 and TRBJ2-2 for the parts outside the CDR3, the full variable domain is KAGVTQTPRYLIKTRGQQVTLSCSPISGHRSVSWYQQTPGQGLQFLFEYFSETQRNKGNFPGRFSGRQFSNSRSEMNVSTLELGDSALYLCASSLRGHGELFFGEGSRLTVL.

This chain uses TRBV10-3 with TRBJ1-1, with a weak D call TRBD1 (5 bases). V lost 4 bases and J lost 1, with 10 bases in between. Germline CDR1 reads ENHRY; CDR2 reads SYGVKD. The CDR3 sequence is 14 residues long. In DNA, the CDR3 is TGTGCCATCAGTGGAGGAGGGGCGAACACTGAAGCTTTCTTT. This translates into CAISGGGANTEAFF.

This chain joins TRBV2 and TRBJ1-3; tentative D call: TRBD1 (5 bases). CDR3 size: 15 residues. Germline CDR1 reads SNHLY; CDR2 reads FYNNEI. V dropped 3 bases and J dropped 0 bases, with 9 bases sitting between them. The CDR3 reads CASSDDRSSGNTIYF. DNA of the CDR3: TGTGCCAGCAGTGACGACAGAAGCTCTGGAAACACCATATATTTT.

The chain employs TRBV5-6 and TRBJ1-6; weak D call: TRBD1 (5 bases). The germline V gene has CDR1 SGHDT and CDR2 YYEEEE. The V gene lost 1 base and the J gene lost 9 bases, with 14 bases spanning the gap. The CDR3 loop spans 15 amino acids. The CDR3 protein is CASSLPTRGLSPLHF. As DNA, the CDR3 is TGTGCCAGCAGCTTGCCCACAAGGGGCCTTTCACCCCTCCACTTT.

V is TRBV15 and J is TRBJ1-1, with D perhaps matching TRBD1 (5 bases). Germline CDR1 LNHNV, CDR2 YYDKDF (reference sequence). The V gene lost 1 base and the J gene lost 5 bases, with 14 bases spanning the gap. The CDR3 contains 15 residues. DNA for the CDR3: TGTGCCACCAGCAGAGTTCCTGGAGGGGATACTGAAGCTTTCTTT. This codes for CATSRVPGGDTEAFF.

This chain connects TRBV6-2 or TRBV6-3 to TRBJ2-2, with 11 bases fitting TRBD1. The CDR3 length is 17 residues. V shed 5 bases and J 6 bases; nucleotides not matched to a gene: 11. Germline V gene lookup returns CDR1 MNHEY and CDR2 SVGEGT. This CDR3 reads CASSIDSGTGGSGELFF. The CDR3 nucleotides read TGTGCCAGCAGTATCGACTCCGGGACAGGGGGTTCCGGGGAGCTGTTTTTT.

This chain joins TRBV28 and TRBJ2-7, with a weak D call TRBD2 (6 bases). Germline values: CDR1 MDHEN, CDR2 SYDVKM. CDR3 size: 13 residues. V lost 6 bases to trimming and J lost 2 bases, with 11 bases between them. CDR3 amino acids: CASSPGGPYEQYF. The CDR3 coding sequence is TGTGCCAGCAGCCCCGGGGGACCCTACGAGCAGTACTTC.

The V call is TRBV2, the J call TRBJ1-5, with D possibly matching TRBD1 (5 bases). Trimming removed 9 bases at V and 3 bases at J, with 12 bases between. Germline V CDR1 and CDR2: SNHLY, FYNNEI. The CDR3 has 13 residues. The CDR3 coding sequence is TGTGCCAGTGGGGGGGAGGCCAATCAGCCCCAGCATTTT. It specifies CASGGEANQPQHF. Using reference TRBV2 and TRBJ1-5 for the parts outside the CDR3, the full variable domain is EPEVTQTPSHQVTQMGQEVILRCVPISNHLYFYWYRQILGQKVEFLVSFYNNEISEKSEIFDDQFSVERPDGSNFTLKIRSTKLEDSAMYFCASGGEANQPQHFGDGTRLSIL.

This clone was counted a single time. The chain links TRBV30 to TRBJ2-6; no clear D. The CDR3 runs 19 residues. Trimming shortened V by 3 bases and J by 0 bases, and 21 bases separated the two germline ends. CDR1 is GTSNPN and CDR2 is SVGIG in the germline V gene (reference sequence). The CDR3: CAWRDPPFRRRSGANVLTF. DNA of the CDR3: TGTGCCTGGAGAGACCCACCTTTTAGGCGGCGCTCTGGGGCCAACGTCCTGACTTTC.

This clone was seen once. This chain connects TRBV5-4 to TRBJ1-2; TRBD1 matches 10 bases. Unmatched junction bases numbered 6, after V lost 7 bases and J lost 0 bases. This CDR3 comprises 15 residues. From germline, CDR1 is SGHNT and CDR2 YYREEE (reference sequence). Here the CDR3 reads CASRIGQGANYGYTF. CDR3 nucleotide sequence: TGTGCCAGCCGGATCGGACAGGGGGCTAACTATGGCTACACCTTC.

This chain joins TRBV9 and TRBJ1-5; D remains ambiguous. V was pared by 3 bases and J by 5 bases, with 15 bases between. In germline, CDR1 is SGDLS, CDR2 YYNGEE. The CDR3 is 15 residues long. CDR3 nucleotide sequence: TGTGCCAGCAGCGCCCCTGGCTTTTCAGATCAGCCCCAGCATTTT. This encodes CASSAPGFSDQPQHF.

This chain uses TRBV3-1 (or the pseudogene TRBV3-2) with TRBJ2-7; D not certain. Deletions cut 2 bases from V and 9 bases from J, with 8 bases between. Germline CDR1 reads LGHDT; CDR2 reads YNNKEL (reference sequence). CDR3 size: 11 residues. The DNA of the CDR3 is TGTGCCAGCAGCCAACGCGGTACGCAGTACTTC. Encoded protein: CASSQRGTQYF.